The clone carrying this T cell receptor beta chain was counted ten times or more. The investigators amplified TCR beta CDR3 regions from RNA transcripts. Initially, a first-round RT-PCR of the TCR CDR3 employed the HTBI primer set. TCRdb used MiXCR to reprocess the multiplex PCR reads, holding one entry per CDR3 protein. The repertoire has roughly 560,000 distinct CDR3 sequences, under 15% of them found once; the top ten carry approximately 4.2%. The source of the sample is a study of T cells in Graves' hyperthyroidism and ophthalmopathy. Background on the study: At initial diagnosis, before any treatment had begun, peripheral blood was obtained.

This CDR3 is built from 16 residues. Germline CDR1 and CDR2: MNHEY and SVGEGT. Unmatched junction bases numbered 8, after V lost 7 bases and J lost 4 bases. The sequenced sample was blood. This clonotype was sampled from a woman in her 40s with Graves' ophthalmopathy. V usage is TRBV6-2 or TRBV6-3 and J usage is TRBJ2-7, with 15 bases matching TRBD2. CDR3: CASTSPGLAGGYEQYF. CDR3 nucleotides: TGTGCCAGCACCTCCCCTGGACTAGCGGGAGGGTACGAGCAGTACTTC.